The clone carrying this T cell receptor (beta chain) was observed many times. Antigen: not known. These data originate in a study of T cells in Graves' hyperthyroidism and ophthalmopathy. General observations from the study: Blood also showed most of the thyroid clonotypes that were expanded above 0.001. Model-based prediction identified ophthalmopathy a median 6.5 months prior to its onset.

TCR beta CDR3 regions were amplified from RNA transcripts. HTBI primers were the set used in a first-round RT-PCR of the TCR CDR3. TCRdb analysed the multiplex PCR reads with MiXCR anew, one entry per CDR3 protein. The sample lists 640,000 or so distinct CDR3 sequences, approximately 15% occurring once. The germline CDR1 and CDR2 sequences are MDHEN and SYDVKM. CDR3 length: 15 residues. The junction had 7 bases not matched to a gene; V was cut back by 5 bases and J by 6 bases. The V and J genes are TRBV28 and TRBJ1-5; 10 bases line up with TRBD1. The specimen sequenced was blood. The receptor was derived from a woman between 35 and 50 years old with Graves' ophthalmopathy. The CDR3 protein is CASSPGTGAGQPQHF. In nucleotides, the CDR3 is TGTGCCAGCAGTCCCGGGACAGGGGCGGGTCAGCCCCAGCATTTT.